A selection of T cell receptor beta chains follows, all from one sample in a study of regulatory T cells in long-lasting Graves disease. MiXCR was run by TCRdb on the multiplex PCR reads, yielding one entry per CDR3 protein. The profile shows approximately 380,000 distinct CDR3 sequences, under 25% of them singletons. This specimen was peripheral blood mononuclear cells (PBMCs), taken when the disease was refractory, from a patient treated with antithyroid drugs. The receptors stem from a female donor with Graves disease. The CDR3 runs from the conserved cysteine through the conserved F or W. A D gene is named only where the DNA matches it firmly. Size values are once, few and many counts, or a class for expanded clones, and some rows have none.

d_call: .
clone_size: many
j_call: TRBJ2-7
v_call: TRBV10-3
cdr3_aa: CAISETGFYEQYF
cdr3_nt: TGTGCCATCAGTGAGACAGGCTTCTACGAGCAGTACTTC

d_call: TRBD2
clone_size: many
j_call: TRBJ2-5
v_call: TRBV2
cdr3_aa: CASSLRASGRETQYF
cdr3_nt: TGTGCCAGCAGTCTAAGGGCTAGCGGGCGAGAGACCCAGTACTTC

d_call: TRBD2
clone_size: .
j_call: TRBJ2-7
v_call: TRBV6-1
cdr3_aa: CASSTDPARLAGVQYF
cdr3_nt: TGTGCCAGCAGCACAGATCCGGCGCGGCTAGCGGGGGTCCAGTACTTC

d_call: TRBD1
clone_size: .
j_call: TRBJ1-1
v_call: TRBV5-4
cdr3_aa: CASSPGTGRNTEAFF
cdr3_nt: TGTGCCAGCAGCCCCGGGACAGGGCGGAACACTGAAGCTTTCTTT

d_call: .
clone_size: few
j_call: TRBJ2-7
v_call: TRBV7-2
cdr3_aa: CASSFGAGKDYEQYF
cdr3_nt: TGTGCCAGCAGCTTTGGGGCGGGGAAGGACTACGAGCAGTACTTC

d_call: .
clone_size: .
j_call: TRBJ1-2
v_call: TRBV29-1
cdr3_aa: CSVEALALYGYTF
cdr3_nt: TGCAGCGTTGAAGCATTGGCACTCTATGGCTACACCTTC

d_call: .
clone_size: few
j_call: TRBJ2-2
v_call: TRBV27
cdr3_aa: CASSLLGQLPSRELFF
cdr3_nt: TGTGCCAGCAGTTTGTTAGGACAGTTACCCTCCAGGGAGCTGTTTTTT

d_call: TRBD1
clone_size: many
j_call: TRBJ2-7
v_call: TRBV30
cdr3_aa: CAWSVTRGPTYEQYF
cdr3_nt: TGTGCCTGGAGTGTAACCAGGGGGCCTACCTACGAGCAGTACTTC

d_call: .
clone_size: few
j_call: TRBJ1-1
v_call: TRBV7-2
cdr3_aa: CASSFIFGNTEAFF
cdr3_nt: TGTGCCAGCAGCTTTATCTTTGGAAACACTGAAGCTTTCTTT

d_call: .
clone_size: many
j_call: TRBJ2-4
v_call: TRBV27
cdr3_aa: CASSPDTFAKNIQYF
cdr3_nt: TGTGCCAGCAGCCCGGACACCTTCGCCAAAAACATTCAGTACTTC

d_call: .
clone_size: few
j_call: TRBJ2-6
v_call: TRBV2
cdr3_aa: CASRGPGANVLTF
cdr3_nt: TGTGCCAGCAGGGGGCCTGGGGCCAACGTCCTGACTTTC

d_call: .
clone_size: .
j_call: TRBJ1-1
v_call: TRBV30
cdr3_aa: CAWSRSLTEAFF
cdr3_nt: TGTGCCTGGAGTCGGAGTTTAACTGAAGCTTTCTTT

d_call: .
clone_size: many
j_call: TRBJ1-6
v_call: TRBV7-6
cdr3_aa: CASSLSENSPLHF
cdr3_nt: TGTGCCAGCAGCTTATCGGAAAATTCACCCCTCCACTTT

d_call: TRBD2
clone_size: few
j_call: TRBJ2-7
v_call: TRBV11-2
cdr3_aa: CASSLVAGSGASGSSYEQYF
cdr3_nt: TGTGCCAGCAGCTTAGTCGCGGGTAGTGGGGCTAGCGGTAGCTCCTACGAGCAGTACTTC

d_call: .
clone_size: .
j_call: TRBJ2-5
v_call: TRBV9
cdr3_aa: CASSPAGIQTQYF
cdr3_nt: TGTGCCAGCAGCCCCGCGGGGATACAGACCCAGTACTTC

d_call: TRBD2
clone_size: .
j_call: TRBJ2-7
v_call: TRBV6-5
cdr3_aa: CASSYTRTSGTYYEQYF
cdr3_nt: TGTGCCAGCAGTTACACAAGGACTAGCGGGACTTACTACGAGCAGTACTTC

d_call: .
clone_size: many
j_call: TRBJ2-7
v_call: TRBV7-2
cdr3_aa: CASSRDTGEQYF
cdr3_nt: TGTGCCAGCAGCCGGGATACGGGCGAGCAGTACTTC

d_call: TRBD1
clone_size: many
j_call: TRBJ1-1
v_call: TRBV29-1
cdr3_aa: CSVEFRGHNTEAFF
cdr3_nt: TGCAGCGTTGAATTTAGGGGGCACAACACTGAAGCTTTCTTT

d_call: .
clone_size: .
j_call: TRBJ1-1
v_call: TRBV3-1
cdr3_aa: CASSRGDRAEAFF
cdr3_nt: TGTGCCAGCAGCCGGGGGGATCGGGCTGAAGCTTTCTTT

d_call: .
clone_size: .
j_call: TRBJ2-7
v_call: TRBV20-1
cdr3_aa: CSARVVLGVYEQYF
cdr3_nt: TGCAGTGCTAGAGTGGTTTTGGGAGTTTACGAGCAGTACTTC

d_call: .
clone_size: .
j_call: TRBJ2-2
v_call: TRBV18
cdr3_aa: CASSPPVGGQNTGELFF
cdr3_nt: TGTGCCAGCTCACCACCGGTTGGAGGTCAGAACACCGGGGAGCTGTTTTTT

d_call: .
clone_size: .
j_call: TRBJ2-5
v_call: TRBV6-2/TRBV6-3
cdr3_aa: CASSYLTDQETQYF
cdr3_nt: TGTGCCAGCAGTTATCTAACAGACCAAGAGACCCAGTACTTC

d_call: .
clone_size: many
j_call: TRBJ2-2
v_call: TRBV2
cdr3_aa: CASSWAATGELFF
cdr3_nt: TGTGCCAGCAGTTGGGCAGCTACCGGGGAGCTGTTTTTT

d_call: .
clone_size: .
j_call: TRBJ2-1
v_call: TRBV5-1
cdr3_aa: CASSFRGPNEQFF
cdr3_nt: TGCGCCAGCAGCTTCCGTGGACCCAATGAGCAGTTCTTC

d_call: TRBD1
clone_size: .
j_call: TRBJ2-3
v_call: TRBV6-2/TRBV6-3
cdr3_aa: CASREQGMATDTQYF
cdr3_nt: TGTGCCAGCAGGGAACAGGGGATGGCCACAGATACGCAGTATTTT

d_call: .
clone_size: few
j_call: TRBJ2-7
v_call: TRBV5-1
cdr3_aa: CASSFGSREHEQYF
cdr3_nt: TGCGCCAGCAGCTTCGGATCCCGAGAACACGAGCAGTACTTC

d_call: .
clone_size: .
j_call: TRBJ2-5
v_call: TRBV14
cdr3_aa: CASSQDSARQETQYF
cdr3_nt: TGTGCCAGCAGCCAAGATTCGGCTCGTCAAGAGACCCAGTACTTC

d_call: .
clone_size: many
j_call: TRBJ1-1
v_call: TRBV11-1
cdr3_aa: CASSWGRVNTEAFF
cdr3_nt: TGTGCCAGCAGTTGGGGCAGAGTGAACACTGAAGCTTTCTTT

d_call: .
clone_size: many
j_call: TRBJ2-7
v_call: TRBV12-3/TRBV12-4
cdr3_aa: CASSVDGGVYEQYF
cdr3_nt: TGTGCCAGCAGTGTAGACGGAGGGGTCTACGAGCAGTACTTC

d_call: .
clone_size: .
j_call: TRBJ2-7
v_call: TRBV7-9
cdr3_aa: CASSLALTMTYEQYF
cdr3_nt: TGTGCCAGCAGCTTAGCGCTTACGATGACCTACGAGCAGTACTTC

d_call: TRBD1
clone_size: many
j_call: TRBJ2-5
v_call: TRBV2
cdr3_aa: CASRDRTGEETQYF
cdr3_nt: TGTGCCAGCAGAGATCGGACAGGGGAAGAGACCCAGTACTTC

d_call: .
clone_size: many
j_call: TRBJ1-2
v_call: TRBV7-2
cdr3_aa: CASSLGGLGGYTF
cdr3_nt: TGTGCCAGCAGCTTAGGAGGGTTGGGTGGCTACACCTTC

d_call: .
clone_size: .
j_call: TRBJ1-1
v_call: TRBV11-2
cdr3_aa: CASSLEWGRSNTEAFF
cdr3_nt: TGTGCCAGCAGCTTAGAGTGGGGACGTTCGAACACTGAAGCTTTCTTT

d_call: .
clone_size: .
j_call: TRBJ2-5
v_call: TRBV20-1
cdr3_aa: CSASRTPEWETQYF
cdr3_nt: TGCAGTGCTAGCAGGACACCTGAATGGGAGACCCAGTACTTC

d_call: TRBD2
clone_size: many
j_call: TRBJ2-3
v_call: TRBV10-1
cdr3_aa: CATMRESGTQYF
cdr3_nt: TGCGCCACCATGCGGGAGAGCGGTACGCAGTATTTT

d_call: .
clone_size: .
j_call: TRBJ2-7
v_call: TRBV27
cdr3_aa: CASSLGGNLYEQYF
cdr3_nt: TGTGCCAGCAGTCTTGGTGGGAATCTCTACGAGCAGTACTTC

d_call: TRBD2
clone_size: many
j_call: TRBJ2-5
v_call: TRBV20-1
cdr3_aa: CSAHLAGGGETQYF
cdr3_nt: TGCAGTGCACATCTAGCGGGAGGGGGGGAGACCCAGTACTTC

d_call: TRBD1
clone_size: many
j_call: TRBJ2-5
v_call: TRBV29-1
cdr3_aa: CSVDLGQGKETQYF
cdr3_nt: TGCAGCGTTGATTTAGGACAGGGTAAAGAGACCCAGTACTTC

d_call: .
clone_size: many
j_call: TRBJ1-5
v_call: TRBV7-2
cdr3_aa: CASSPRGDYSNQPQHF
cdr3_nt: TGTGCCAGCAGCCCGAGGGGGGATTATAGCAATCAGCCCCAGCATTTT

d_call: TRBD2
clone_size: few
j_call: TRBJ2-7
v_call: TRBV19
cdr3_aa: CASSESGATYEQYF
cdr3_nt: TGTGCCAGTAGTGAAAGCGGGGCCACCTACGAGCAGTACTTC